The T cell receptor (beta chain) under discussion was sequenced for a study of control samples from healthy donors and cancer patients. The assay was immunoSEQ multiplex PCR, and TCRdb's table has in-frame clones only and misses some. The data hold 55,000 to 90,000 clones, with 84% observed a single time. V gave up 4 bases and J gave up 2 bases, with 14 bases separating them. This CDR3 is 15 amino acids long. Germline V gene data show CDR1 as SGHAT and CDR2 as FQNNGV. Sequenced input: blood. This clonotype was sampled from a man aged 50 to 60 in good health. The chain has TRBV11-2 and TRBJ2-5, with unresolved D. As DNA, the CDR3 is TGTGCCAGCAGCTCCGCACCGACGGTTCAAGAGACCCAGTACTTC. Its protein is CASSSAPTVQETQYF.